This T cell receptor (beta chain) was captured in a study of T cell responses to AZD1222 COVID-19 vaccine. The V segment lost 4 bases and the J segment 8 bases; nucleotides outside the gene matches: 8. CDR3 length: 14 amino acids. CDR1 is SGHRS, CDR2 YFSETQ, per germline. This table comes from immunoSEQ multiplex PCR, and its TCRdb copy is limited to in-frame clones, with some not included. The repertoire consists of 150,000 to 200,000 clones, with 90% to 95% occurring once and the leading ten covering 5.1%. Source: peripheral blood, taken 28 days after the second AZD1222 dose. The V and J genes are TRBV5-1 and TRBJ1-2; TRBD1 matches at 10 bases. The receptor comes from an adult who received the AZD1222 COVID-19 vaccine. The CDR3 sequence is CASSPGQGFGGYTF. The CDR3 nucleotides read TGCGCCAGCAGCCCGGGACAGGGGTTCGGAGGCTACACCTTC.